Below are 15 T cell receptor beta chains sequenced from a single sample in a study of molecular identifiers for immune sequencing clone quantification (dated by TCRdb to between 2017 and 2018). Libraries were constructed by PCR. Sequenced on an Illumina HiSeq 4000. TCRdb reanalyzed the raw reads on its own, using fastp at Q25 for trimming and MiXCR for clone calling, and kept in-frame beta chains. Each CDR3 protein gets just one entry, which takes the most common genes and DNA from the rows behind it. This sample is represented by about 320,000 distinct CDR3 sequences; about 22% of them were singletons. The ten largest clones capture more than 0.8% of the sample. The specimen sequenced was naive CD8+ T cells from blood, with Jurkat cell RNA spiked in. This specimen's cell subset or site label, per the study, means: FACS-sorted CD8+CD4-CCR7+CD45RA+ naive T cells. All receptors derive from a human donor in good health. Some libraries in this study had Jurkat cell RNA spiked in.

In its sample, this clonotype was seen many times. The rearrangement joins TRBV7-8 to TRBJ1-5; D perhaps matches TRBD1 (6 bases). The CDR3 contains 13 residues. Germline V CDR1 and CDR2: SGHVS, FQNEAQ. With 3 bases removed from V and 7 bases from J, the gap between germline ends came to 10 bases. The DNA for the CDR3 is TGTGCCAGCAGCTTGCAGGGGCTCCAGCCCCAGCATTTT. This encodes CASSLQGLQPQHF. The whole variable domain, remainder taken from reference TRBV7-8 and TRBJ1-5, is GAGVSQSPRYKVAKRGQDVALRCDPISGHVSLFWYQQALGQGPEFLTYFQNEAQLDKSGLPSDRFFAERPEGSVSTLKIQRTQQEDSAVYLCASSLQGLQPQHFGDGTRLSIL.

This clonotype was seen ten or more times. This sequence may be a read error, since a much larger clone differs from it by one base. The chain combines TRBV12-3 or TRBV12-4 with TRBJ2-3; D gene unclear. V shed 7 bases and J shed 1 base, with 6 bases lying between them. The CDR3 has 12 amino acids. As DNA, the CDR3 is TGTGCCAGCACCTCCCGCACAGATACGCAGTATTTT. It yields the protein CASTSRTDTQYF.

This clonotype was seen a handful of times. An end of the junction differs from the germline gene, which may be a read error. The rearrangement links TRBV20-1 to TRBJ2-7; a possible D gene is TRBD1 (6 bases). CDR1 is DFQATT and CDR2 is SNEGSKA in the germline V gene (reference sequence). The length of the CDR3 is 13 residues. The CDR3 region is CSAITGMSYERYF. For the CDR3, the DNA is TGCAGTGCCATTACAGGGATGAGCTACGAGCGGTACTTC.

This clonotype showed up many times. The chain recombines TRBV20-1 with TRBJ2-4; 7 nucleotides match TRBD1. V gave up 4 bases and J gave up 0 bases; unmatched junction bases: 9. The CDR3 totals 16 residues. Germline-derived CDR1 and CDR2 are DFQATT and SNEGSKA (reference sequence). For the CDR3, the DNA is TGCAGTGCTAACGACAGGGTCTCCCTAGCCAAAAACATTCAGTACTTC. It codes for CSANDRVSLAKNIQYF.

The V gene is TRBV7-9, the J gene TRBJ2-2; D is perhaps TRBD1 (6 bases). V gave up 0 bases and J gave up 3 bases, with 11 bases separating them. The CDR3 contains 16 residues. Germline CDR1 is SEHNR and CDR2 is FQNEAQ (reference sequence). The DNA of the CDR3 is TGTGCCAGCAGCTTAGCGGTGGGACATCACACCGGGGAGCTGTTTTTT. It is translated as CASSLAVGHHTGELFF.

Of note for this clonotype: This may be a read error, as it is one base from a much larger clone. V gene TRBV27 combines with J gene TRBJ2-3; possible D gene TRBD1, 6 bases. The CDR3 is 14 amino acids. Per germline, CDR1 MNHEY and CDR2 SMNVEV (reference sequence). CDR3 in DNA: TGTGCCAGCTGGGACATGGGTAGCACAGGTACGCAGTATTTT. As protein: CASWDMGSTGTQYF.

The V call is TRBV6-2 or TRBV6-3, the J call TRBJ2-3, with 14 positions matching TRBD2. This CDR3 is 17 amino acids long. The trim removed 6 bases at V and 2 bases at J, leaving 7 bases unmatched. CDR1 MNHEY and CDR2 SVGEGT come from the germline V gene. CDR3 bases: TGTGCCAGCAGGACCGGGACTAGCGGGGGTCTCACAGATACGCAGTATTTT. Amino acids: CASRTGTSGGLTDTQYF.

The rearrangement links TRBV25-1 to TRBJ2-1; the D gene is possibly TRBD1 (5 bases). In germline, CDR1 is MGHDK, CDR2 SYGVNS. V was cut by 0 bases and J by 9 bases, with 15 bases left in between. The CDR3 contains 15 residues. Here the CDR3 reads CASSEYGAGVVEQFF. CDR3 bases: TGTGCCAGCAGTGAATATGGGGCAGGAGTAGTTGAGCAGTTCTTC.

With respect to this clonotype: A much bigger clone sits one base away, suggesting this may be a read error. The rearrangement links TRBV5-6 to TRBJ2-2, with D possibly matching TRBD2 (6 bases). The germline V gene encodes CDR1 SGHDT and CDR2 YYEEEE. The CDR3 has 15 residues. CDR3 protein: CASGLESSASGELFF. CDR3 DNA: TGTGCCAGCGGCTTGGAGTCTAGCGCGAGCGGGGAGCTGTTTTTT.

This clonotype was observed many times. This chain connects TRBV28 to TRBJ1-1; D is perhaps TRBD1 (6 bases). The CDR3 consists of 16 residues. Germline V gene sequence: CDR1 MDHEN, CDR2 SYDVKM. V lost 6 bases and J lost 4, with 21 bases in between. The CDR3: CASRHSLTGKATEAFF. The CDR3 region has the DNA TGTGCCAGCAGACACTCCCTGACAGGTAAAGCCACTGAAGCTTTCTTT.

Written as DNA, the CDR3 is TGTGCCAGCAGCTCCCTTCCCGGGACACTGAGCTCCTACGAGCAGTACTTC. Protein product: CASSSLPGTLSSYEQYF. This chain links TRBV11-2 with TRBJ2-7, with D possibly being TRBD1 (6 bases). CDR1 and CDR2 (germline): SGHAT, FQNNGV. V lost 4 bases and J lost 0, with 19 bases in between. CDR3 length equals 17 residues.

This clonotype was seen repeatedly, ten times or more. This chain connects TRBV6-1 to TRBJ1-1; 8 nucleotides match TRBD1. The CDR3 is 15 residues long. Per the germline V gene, CDR1 is MNHNS and CDR2 is SASEGT. Trimming cost V 3 bases and J 0 bases; bases outside gene matches: 3. CDR3 sequence reads: CASSDGQGLNTEAFF. The CDR3 DNA follows: TGTGCCAGCAGTGACGGACAGGGATTGAACACTGAAGCTTTCTTT.

As to this clonotype: A much larger clone sits a single nucleotide away, making a read error possible. The V and J genes are TRBV9 and TRBJ2-2; D uncertain. This CDR3 is 14 amino acids long. Between the trimmed V and J ends, which lost 0 bases and 2 bases, there was a span of 5 bases. Germline CDR1 SGDLS, CDR2 YYNGEE. The CDR3 DNA sequence: TGTGCCAGCAGCGTAGCTACAAACACCGGGGAGCTGTTTTTT. Translating it yields CASSVATNTGELFF.

This clonotype was seen many times. CDR3 sequence reads: CASSQASIGANVLTF. Written as DNA, the CDR3 is TGCGCCAGCAGCCAAGCCTCGATTGGGGCCAACGTCCTGACTTTC. The J gene is TRBJ2-6, the V gene TRBV4-1; D is undetermined. This CDR3 has 15 amino acids. V lost 1 base to trimming and J lost 3 bases, with 7 bases between them. Germline loops: CDR1 MGHRA, CDR2 YSYEKL.

This clonotype was seen more than once but under ten times. The chain employs TRBV24-1 and TRBJ1-5; tentative D call: TRBD1 (5 bases). The CDR3 consists of 15 residues. Germline V gene data show CDR1 as KGHDR and CDR2 as SFDVKD. The germline V and J ends were trimmed by 4 bases and 0 bases, with 9 bases remaining between them. The CDR3 region is CATSEGTLSNQPQHF. For the CDR3, the DNA is TGTGCCACCAGTGAAGGGACCCTTAGCAATCAGCCCCAGCATTTT.